These T cell receptor beta chains were read from a single sample in a study of blood T cell repertoires in COVID-19. Data came from immunoSEQ multiplex PCR; TCRdb stores just in-frame clones and leaves some out. The table records approximately 58,000 clones, around 90% of them present only once. Sequenced: peripheral blood. The receptors come from a woman of 80 years or more with active COVID-19. CDR3s include the opening cysteine and the closing phenylalanine or tryptophan. Each record gives: CDR3 length, D gene, J gene, V gene, clone size, CDR3 protein, CDR3 DNA. A D gene is named only where the DNA matches it firmly. Clone size is shown for a subset of rows, as once, few, many or a class of expanded clone.

length: 16
D: TRBD2
J: TRBJ2-1
V: TRBV5-8
size: -
CDR3: CASSSELAKAYNEQFF
DNA: TGTGCCAGCAGCTCAGAACTAGCGAAGGCCTACAATGAGCAGTTCTTC

length: 15
D: TRBD2
J: TRBJ2-3
V: TRBV10-1
size: -
CDR3: CASRPSGGPTDTQYF
DNA: TGCGCCAGCAGGCCTAGCGGGGGGCCCACAGATACGCAGTATTTT

length: 13
D: -
J: TRBJ2-3
V: TRBV12-3/TRBV12-4
size: -
CDR3: CASSTGLRDTQYF
DNA: TGTGCCAGCAGCACGGGACTCCGGGATACGCAGTATTTT

length: 14
D: -
J: TRBJ1-4
V: TRBV6-1
size: once
CDR3: CASSEPGAREKLFF
DNA: TGTGCCAGCAGTGAACCAGGGGCGCGTGAAAAACTGTTTTTT

length: 14
D: -
J: TRBJ2-5
V: TRBV2
size: -
CDR3: CASSESVSQETQYF
DNA: TGTGCCAGCAGTGAATCGGTATCCCAAGAGACCCAGTACTTC

length: 16
D: -
J: TRBJ1-2
V: TRBV7-9
size: once
CDR3: CASSLWSAGASGGYTF
DNA: TGTGCCAGCAGCTTATGGTCGGCGGGAGCTTCGGGCGGCTACACCTTC

length: 10
D: -
J: TRBJ1-5
V: TRBV20-1
size: -
CDR3: CSASDGKQHF
DNA: TGCAGTGCTAGTGACGGGAAACAGCATTTT

length: 18
D: TRBD2
J: TRBJ2-3
V: TRBV19
size: -
CDR3: CASSIRGLAGGTADTQYF
DNA: TGTGCCAGTAGTATTAGAGGACTAGCGGGGGGAACGGCAGATACGCAGTATTTT

length: 15
D: -
J: TRBJ2-3
V: TRBV5-1
size: -
CDR3: CASSLFTSRGDTQYF
DNA: TGCGCCAGCAGCTTGTTTACTAGTCGAGGCGATACGCAGTATTTT

length: 15
D: -
J: TRBJ2-3
V: TRBV5-1
size: -
CDR3: CASSLAQDSTDTQYF
DNA: TGCGCCAGCAGCTTGGCACAGGACAGCACAGATACGCAGTATTTT

length: 13
D: TRBD2
J: TRBJ2-5
V: TRBV7-7
size: -
CDR3: CASSSDSGDAQYF
DNA: TGTGCCAGCAGCTCCGATAGCGGGGATGCCCAGTACTTC

length: 19
D: TRBD2
J: TRBJ2-3
V: TRBV6-4
size: few
CDR3: CASSDRTSEVGDKTDTQYF
DNA: TGTGCCAGCAGTGACCGGACTAGCGAGGTTGGCGACAAAACAGATACGCAGTATTTT

length: 14
D: -
J: TRBJ1-4
V: TRBV11-1
size: -
CDR3: CASSPTLAGTKLFF
DNA: TGTGCCAGCAGCCCCACGTTAGCGGGAACAAAACTGTTTTTT

length: 15
D: -
J: TRBJ2-1
V: TRBV3-1/TRBV3-2
size: once
CDR3: CASSLSPGDYNEQFF
DNA: TGTGCCAGCAGCCTCTCGCCCGGGGATTACAATGAGCAGTTCTTC

length: 14
D: TRBD1
J: TRBJ1-2
V: TRBV28
size: -
CDR3: CASSPGQSSYGYTF
DNA: TGTGCCAGCAGCCCGGGACAGAGTAGCTATGGCTACACCTTC

length: 12
D: -
J: TRBJ2-1
V: TRBV6-2/TRBV6-3
size: -
CDR3: CASSYSRYEQFF
DNA: TGTGCCAGCAGTTACTCTCGGTATGAGCAGTTCTTC

length: 16
D: TRBD2
J: TRBJ2-3
V: TRBV5-4
size: -
CDR3: CASSKVAGASTDTQYF
DNA: TGTGCCAGCAGCAAAGTAGCGGGGGCTAGCACAGATACGCAGTATTTT

length: 17
D: TRBD2
J: TRBJ2-1
V: TRBV3-1/TRBV3-2
size: -
CDR3: CASSQSTGTSGSNEQFF
DNA: TGTGCCAGCAGCCAATCCACTGGGACTAGCGGGAGCAATGAGCAGTTCTTC

length: 13
D: -
J: TRBJ2-5
V: TRBV5-1
size: -
CDR3: CASSFGGGETQYF
DNA: TGCGCCAGCAGCTTTGGGGGCGGAGAGACCCAGTACTTC

length: 14
D: -
J: TRBJ2-5
V: TRBV5-1
size: -
CDR3: CASSLGTDQETQYF
DNA: TGCGCCAGCAGCTTGGGGACAGACCAAGAGACCCAGTACTTC

length: 14
D: -
J: TRBJ1-5
V: TRBV5-1
size: -
CDR3: CASSPVGGHQPQHF
DNA: TGCGCCAGCAGCCCCGTCGGAGGGCATCAGCCCCAGCATTTT

length: 18
D: -
J: TRBJ1-2
V: TRBV19
size: -
CDR3: CASSRGAGLVLNNYGYAF
DNA: TGTGCCAGTAGCCGAGGAGCGGGGCTTGTGCTTAATAACTATGGCTACGCCTTC

length: 14
D: -
J: TRBJ1-1
V: TRBV5-4
size: once
CDR3: CASTHQGSNTEAFF
DNA: TGTGCCAGCACCCATCAGGGGTCGAACACTGAAGCTTTCTTT

length: 15
D: -
J: TRBJ1-4
V: TRBV6-5
size: -
CDR3: CASSYLGHQNEKLFF
DNA: TGTGCCAGCAGTTACTTGGGACATCAGAATGAAAAACTGTTTTTT

length: 17
D: -
J: TRBJ1-3
V: TRBV30
size: few
CDR3: CAWPPGKEIDFGNTIYF
DNA: TGTGCCTGGCCCCCAGGGAAGGAGATCGATTTCGGAAACACCATATATTTT

length: 11
D: -
J: TRBJ2-1
V: TRBV19
size: few
CDR3: CASTKEGGRFF
DNA: TGTGCCAGTACCAAGGAGGGAGGCCGGTTCTTC

length: 13
D: -
J: TRBJ2-2
V: TRBV6-4
size: -
CDR3: CASSAGGTGELFF
DNA: TGTGCCAGCAGTGCCGGGGGCACCGGGGAGCTGTTTTTT

length: 12
D: TRBD1
J: TRBJ1-1
V: TRBV3-1/TRBV3-2
size: -
CDR3: CASSQGTGVAFF
DNA: TGTGCCAGCAGCCAGGGGACAGGAGTTGCTTTCTTT

length: 16
D: TRBD2
J: TRBJ2-1
V: TRBV6-2/TRBV6-3
size: -
CDR3: CASSYRLAGGPNEQFF
DNA: TGTGCCAGCAGTTACCGACTAGCGGGGGGCCCCAATGAGCAGTTCTTC

length: 13
D: TRBD2
J: TRBJ2-4
V: TRBV6-5
size: -
CDR3: CASRGDGGDIQYF
DNA: TGTGCCAGCCGGGGGGATGGTGGGGACATTCAGTACTTC

length: 14
D: -
J: TRBJ2-7
V: TRBV6-5
size: -
CDR3: CASSYDGSSYEQYF
DNA: TGTGCCAGCAGTTATGACGGGAGCTCCTACGAGCAGTACTTC

length: 17
D: TRBD1
J: TRBJ2-1
V: TRBV28
size: -
CDR3: CASSLSRSEGQGARQFF
DNA: TGTGCCAGCAGTTTAAGTAGGTCGGAGGGACAGGGGGCTCGGCAGTTCTTC

length: 15
D: TRBD2
J: TRBJ2-3
V: TRBV6-5
size: -
CDR3: CASSPRGVITDTQYF
DNA: TGTGCCAGCAGTCCTCGGGGGGTTATCACAGATACGCAGTATTTT

length: 18
D: TRBD2
J: TRBJ2-4
V: TRBV2
size: -
CDR3: CASRGTSQGLLAKNIQYF
DNA: TGTGCCAGCAGAGGGACTAGCCAAGGCCTTCTAGCCAAAAACATTCAGTACTTC

length: 16
D: TRBD2
J: TRBJ2-1
V: TRBV24-1
size: -
CDR3: CATSDPSGGRYNEQFF
DNA: TGTGCCACCAGTGACCCTAGCGGGGGGCGTTACAATGAGCAGTTCTTC

length: 15
D: -
J: TRBJ1-6
V: TRBV19
size: few
CDR3: CASSLESSYNSPLHF
DNA: TGTGCCAGTAGCTTAGAAAGCTCCTATAATTCACCCCTCCACTTT

length: 14
D: -
J: TRBJ1-1
V: TRBV28
size: -
CDR3: CASTAVRRGAEAFF
DNA: TGTGCCAGCACCGCCGTACGCCGAGGTGCTGAAGCTTTCTTT

length: 15
D: -
J: TRBJ2-7
V: TRBV5-1
size: -
CDR3: CASSFGGTEPYEQYF
DNA: TGCGCCAGCAGCTTCGGCGGGACGGAACCCTACGAGCAGTACTTC

length: 16
D: TRBD2
J: TRBJ2-1
V: TRBV2
size: -
CDR3: CASSEPRLAGYNEQFF
DNA: TGTGCCAGCAGTGAACCCCGACTAGCGGGATACAATGAGCAGTTCTTC

length: 16
D: -
J: TRBJ2-7
V: TRBV2
size: -
CDR3: CASSDARQTLSYEQYF
DNA: TGTGCCAGCAGTGATGCCCGACAGACCCTAAGCTACGAGCAGTACTTC

length: 14
D: -
J: TRBJ2-2
V: TRBV19
size: once
CDR3: CASSISGGTGELFF
DNA: TGTGCCAGTAGTATTAGTGGTGGCACCGGGGAGCTGTTTTTT

length: 12
D: -
J: TRBJ1-5
V: TRBV12-3/TRBV12-4
size: -
CDR3: CASSDGSQPQHF
DNA: TGTGCCAGCAGTGACGGGTCTCAGCCCCAGCATTTT

length: 16
D: -
J: TRBJ1-1
V: TRBV6-4
size: -
CDR3: CASSAFGRGGNTEAFF
DNA: TGTGCCAGCAGTGCTTTTGGCAGAGGGGGAAACACTGAAGCTTTCTTT

length: 12
D: -
J: TRBJ2-5
V: TRBV7-9
size: -
CDR3: CASSSTRETQYF
DNA: TGTGCCAGCAGCTCGACGAGGGAGACCCAGTACTTC

length: 14
D: -
J: TRBJ1-4
V: TRBV6-5
size: -
CDR3: CASRGAATNEKLFF
DNA: TGTGCCAGCAGGGGCGCAGCAACTAATGAAAAACTGTTTTTT

length: 15
D: TRBD2
J: TRBJ2-7
V: TRBV19
size: -
CDR3: CASSTWTSGRLEQYF
DNA: TGTGCCAGTAGTACCTGGACTAGCGGGAGACTCGAGCAGTACTTC

length: 15
D: -
J: TRBJ2-5
V: TRBV2
size: -
CDR3: CASSVSGVRGETQYF
DNA: TGTGCCAGCAGTGTGTCAGGGGTCAGAGGGGAGACCCAGTACTTC

length: 16
D: TRBD2
J: TRBJ2-3
V: TRBV18
size: once
CDR3: CASSPSAGEPLNTQYF
DNA: TGTGCCAGCTCACCATCAGCGGGGGAGCCTCTGAATACGCAGTATTTT

length: 14
D: TRBD1
J: TRBJ2-2
V: TRBV27
size: -
CDR3: CASSLGQATGELFF
DNA: TGTGCCAGCAGTCTAGGACAGGCCACCGGGGAGCTGTTTTTT

length: 14
D: -
J: TRBJ1-5
V: TRBV7-8
size: once
CDR3: CASSLSVSHQPQHF
DNA: TGTGCCAGCAGCTTATCTGTCTCTCATCAGCCCCAGCATTTT

length: 17
D: TRBD1
J: TRBJ1-2
V: TRBV7-8
size: -
CDR3: CASSLGQGITADYGYTF
DNA: TGTGCCAGCAGCCTAGGACAGGGGATTACTGCGGACTATGGCTACACCTTC

length: 19
D: -
J: TRBJ2-2
V: TRBV21-1
size: -
CDR3: CASSKAPGTGRLSDGELFF
DNA: TGTGCCAGCAGCAAAGCGCCCGGGACAGGGAGACTAAGTGACGGGGAGCTGTTTTTT